The present T cell receptor beta chain was sequenced within a study of cytomegalovirus exposure and HLA in healthy donors. Study-wide points: Upon later analysis, HLA-associated TCR beta chains proved more clonally expanded than other, equally common chains. Sequencing had likely introduced a cluster of highly shared sequence variants as an artifact. Donor immune exposure was known only as CMV serostatus.

Comment on this clone: Its antigen remains unidentified.

Among the donors, all were healthy bone marrow donors. The PCR made use of 60 Vbeta and 13 Jbeta primers. Some clones are missing from TCRdb's copy, which holds only in-frame ones; the method was immunoSEQ multiplex PCR. The table records 200,000 to 250,000 clones, approximately 80% of them present only once. The origin of this receptor is a boy between 2 and 10 years old in good health and CMV-seronegative. Sequenced: PBMCs.

CDR3 sequence reads: CASTQMPGIHEQYF. CDR3 DNA: TGTGCCAGCACCCAGATGCCCGGGATCCACGAGCAGTACTTC. This chain links TRBV2 with TRBJ2-7, with D maybe TRBD2 (5 bases). V lost 7 bases and J lost 5, with 18 bases in between. CDR3 length equals 14 residues. The V gene's germline CDR1 is SNHLY and CDR2 FYNNEI.